This T cell receptor (beta chain) is drawn from a study of blood T cells in healthy people across ages. Study-level points and caveats: Diversity figures derived from one million T cells were judged to underestimate the true value. Percentage of naive T cells showed a strong correlation with TCR beta diversity.

As concerns this clonotype: What it binds is unknown.

Trimming cost V 0 bases and J 5 bases; bases outside gene matches: 1. The CDR3 totals 14 residues. Per the germline V gene, CDR1 is ENHRY and CDR2 is SYGVKD. The authors ran a second PCR of 7 to 11 cycles using a sample-barcoded 5' primer and a J-beta primer mix. Each TCR beta cDNA got a 12-nucleotide random molecular identifier. MiXCR, applied by TCRdb to the 5' RACE reads, yields one record per CDR3 protein. This table has 550,000 to 650,000 distinct CDR3 sequences, approximately 26% appearing once. These data also formed part of another study, on T cells of mothers and their children. That study adds: Each mother gave over 8 million TCR beta CDR3 reads; each child, several million.

The V call is TRBV10-3, the J call TRBJ2-5, with TRBD1 matching over 9 bases. The source is a boy under 10 years old in good health. Sequencing used blood. In nucleotides, the CDR3 is TGTGCCATCAGTGAGTCAGGGACAGGGGAGACCCAGTACTTC. Amino acid sequence: CAISESGTGETQYF.